One sample yielded the 32 T cell receptor beta chains listed below, sequenced in a study of T cells in Graves' hyperthyroidism and ophthalmopathy. Amplified TCR beta CDR3 regions derived from RNA transcripts. Using the HTBI primer set, a first-round RT-PCR was run on the TCR CDR3. MiXCR, applied by TCRdb to the multiplex PCR reads, yields one record per CDR3 protein. The sample yields 45,000 to 50,000 distinct CDR3 sequences, 45% to 50% seen once. Sequences were obtained from peripheral blood or thyroid tissue (not recorded which). Source of these receptors: a woman aged 50 to 60 with Graves' hyperthyroidism.

The chain has TRBV7-9 and TRBJ2-5; 8 nucleotides line up with TRBD2. The germline V gene has CDR1 SEHNR and CDR2 FQNEAQ (reference sequence). The V and J ends lost 1 base and 4 bases, in that order; junction bases with no gene match: 8. The CDR3 runs to 16 residues. The DNA of the CDR3 is TGTGCCAGCAGCTTAGATCGATCGGCGGGAGGAGAGACCCAGTACTTC. It encodes CASSLDRSAGGETQYF.

This clonotype was counted ten times or more. The chain has TRBV12-3 or TRBV12-4 and TRBJ1-2; 8 bases match TRBD1. V trimming: 2 bases; J trimming: 0 bases; junction bases outside the gene matches: 2. There are 15 residues in the CDR3. CDR3 in amino acids: CASSLLQGANYGYTF. CDR3 in DNA: TGTGCCAGCAGTTTACTACAGGGGGCTAACTATGGCTACACCTTC.

V is TRBV2 and J is TRBJ1-2; D is ambiguous. The V and J ends lost 4 bases and 4 bases respectively, with 10 bases between them. This CDR3 has 13 amino acids. From germline, CDR1 is SNHLY and CDR2 FYNNEI. The CDR3 sequence is CASSGAGSYGYTF. The CDR3 region has the DNA TGTGCCAGCAGTGGGGCAGGAAGCTATGGCTACACCTTC.

In this sample, this clonotype turned up many times. The chain combines TRBV3-1 with TRBJ1-1; TRBD1 is a possible D gene (5 bases). Between the trimmed V and J ends, which lost 0 bases and 11 bases, there was a span of 13 bases. This CDR3 is built from 13 residues. Germline CDR1 and CDR2: LGHDT and YNNKEL (reference sequence). CDR3 DNA sequence: TGTGCCAGCAGCCAAGATCGGGACCGGGGGGCTTTCTTT. Translated, it gives CASSQDRDRGAFF.

This chain connects TRBV20-1 to TRBJ2-3, with 15 bases aligning to TRBD2. Per the germline V gene, CDR1 is DFQATT and CDR2 is SNEGSKA (reference sequence). This CDR3 region has 17 residues. Trimming at V came to 4 bases and at J to 8 bases, leaving 13 bases not matched to a gene. CDR3 residues: CSATPGLAGGGAVTQYF. The CDR3 DNA follows: TGCAGTGCTACCCCGGGACTAGCGGGAGGCGGGGCAGTTACGCAGTATTTT.

Turning to this clonotype: The junction and the germline gene differ at one end; a read error may be behind it. The chain joins TRBV7-9 to TRBJ1-5, with 11 nucleotides matching TRBD1. Germline CDR1 is SEHNR and CDR2 is FQNEAQ (reference sequence). The CDR3 totals 15 residues. CDR3 sequence reads: CASSIRDRGVQPQHF. The CDR3 region has the DNA TGCGCCAGCAGCATCCGGGACAGGGGGGTTCAGCCCCAGCATTTT.

Remarks on this clonotype: Without the conserved terminal phenylalanine or tryptophan, this CDR3 likely stems from a read error. The chain couples TRBV7-9 to TRBJ1-1, with D possibly TRBD1 on 5 matching bases. V lost 1 base and J lost 5, with 11 bases in between. Germline V gene lookup returns CDR1 SEHNR and CDR2 FQNEAQ (reference sequence). This CDR3 is built from 14 residues. The CDR3 is CASSLDQGFTEAFL. The CDR3 region has the DNA TGTGCCAGCAGCTTAGATCAGGGTTTTACTGAAGCTTTCCTT.

This chain joins TRBV7-9 and TRBJ2-7; 11 nucleotides align to TRBD1. The CDR3 has 15 residues. Germline V gives CDR1 SEHNR, CDR2 FQNEAQ (reference sequence). Trimming cost V 5 bases and J 3 bases; bases outside gene matches: 6. The chain's CDR3 is CASSARGQGVYEQYF. The CDR3, as DNA: TGTGCCAGCAGCGCGCGGGGACAGGGGGTCTACGAGCAGTACTTC.

This clonotype was picked up many times. The chain has TRBV7-9 and TRBJ2-7; 11 bases match TRBD2. Germline V CDR1 and CDR2: SEHNR, FQNEAQ (reference sequence). The CDR3 covers 14 residues. V gave up 6 bases and J gave up 5 bases; unmatched junction bases: 6. CDR3 coding DNA: TGTGCCAGCAGTTTGACTAGCGGGATTGACGAGCAGTACTTC. This codes for CASSLTSGIDEQYF.

Comment on this clonotype: A clone one base away is much larger, so this may be a read error. The rearrangement links TRBV2 to TRBJ2-2, with D possibly matching TRBD2 (5 bases). CDR1 is SNHLY, CDR2 FYNNEI, per germline. Between the trimmed V and J ends, which lost 7 bases and 3 bases, there was a span of 15 bases. This CDR3 contains 15 residues. The CDR3 protein is CASTLGEVHTGELFF. CDR3 DNA sequence: TGTGCCAGCACCCTGGGAGAGGTTCACACCGGGGAGCTGTTTTTT.

CDR3 sequence: CAISESEDRGLETEAFF. CDR3 nucleotides: TGTGCCATCAGTGAGTCCGAGGACAGGGGGCTGGAAACTGAAGCTTTCTTT. This chain links TRBV10-3 with TRBJ1-1; the match to TRBD1 covers 11 bases. Germline CDR1 is ENHRY and CDR2 is SYGVKD. This CDR3 has 17 residues. V shed 0 bases, J shed 5 bases, and the junction held 8 bases outside the gene matches.

This clonotype has a count of ten or more. The chain links TRBV12-3 or TRBV12-4 to TRBJ2-2; 13 nucleotides line up with TRBD2. The V segment lost 3 bases and the J segment 2 bases; nucleotides outside the gene matches: 3. This CDR3 has 17 amino acids. Here the CDR3 DNA reads TGTGCCAGCAGTTTGCGACTAGCGGGAGGCAACACCGGGGAGCTGTTTTTT. Amino acid sequence: CASSLRLAGGNTGELFF.

This clonotype showed up many times. The chain uses TRBV10-3 and TRBJ2-7, with D possibly TRBD2 on 6 matching bases. V gave up 10 bases and J gave up 6 bases, with 16 bases separating them. Germline CDR1 is ENHRY and CDR2 is SYGVKD. CDR3 length equals 12 residues. This CDR3 is CASTHQGGEQYF. The CDR3 bases are TGTGCCAGCACGCATCAGGGAGGCGAGCAGTACTTC.

This clonotype has ten or more counts. J is TRBJ2-6 and V is TRBV5-8; no reliable D call. This CDR3 spans 16 amino acids. V lost 1 base, J lost 4 bases, and 12 bases lay in between. In germline, CDR1 is SGHTS, CDR2 YDEGEE. The CDR3 DNA reads TGTGCCAGCAGCTTGATAGGGTTCTCAGGGGCCAACGTCCTGACTTTC. It encodes CASSLIGFSGANVLTF.

This clonotype has at least ten counts. The genes are TRBV20-1 and TRBJ2-7, with 10 bases lining up with TRBD1. This CDR3 contains 15 residues. Unmatched junction bases numbered 9, after V lost 1 base and J lost 6 bases. Germline loops: CDR1 DFQATT, CDR2 SNEGSKA (reference sequence). CDR3 sequence (DNA): TGCAGTGCTAGAGTAACCGGGACAGGGGCACCCGAGCAGTACTTC. It specifies CSARVTGTGAPEQYF.

The table lists this clonotype with many counts. The chain carries TRBV4-1 and TRBJ1-6; 7 bases are a match to TRBD1. CDR3 length equals 14 residues. Germline V gives CDR1 MGHRA, CDR2 YSYEKL. The V gene end was trimmed by 3 bases and the J gene end by 8 bases; junction bases not matched to a gene: 4. DNA of the CDR3: TGCGCCAGCAGCCAGACCACAGGGGATTCACCCCTCCACTTT. Translation: CASSQTTGDSPLHF.

This clonotype was detected many times. The V gene is TRBV5-1, the J gene TRBJ2-6; no clear D gene. This CDR3 contains 16 residues. The V end lost 4 bases, the J end lost 0 bases, and 11 bases lay between the germline ends. CDR1 is SGHRS, CDR2 YFSETQ, per germline. CDR3 sequence (DNA): TGCGCCAGCAGCGCAGGACCGAGCTCTGGGGCCAACGTCCTGACTTTC. Its protein product is CASSAGPSSGANVLTF.

V usage is TRBV7-2 and J usage is TRBJ1-2; 12 positions agree with TRBD1. Losses at the gene ends were 5 bases for V and 13 bases for J; bases not matched to a gene: 5. CDR1 and CDR2 (germline): SGHTA, FQGNSA. The CDR3 consists of 12 residues. The CDR3 sequence is CASSAGQGAFTF. In DNA, the CDR3 is TGTGCCAGCAGCGCGGGACAGGGGGCGTTCACCTTC.

The gene calls are TRBV7-6 and TRBJ1-6, with 8 positions matching TRBD1. From germline, CDR1 is SGHVS and CDR2 FNYEAQ. The CDR3 covers 15 residues. J was trimmed by 6 bases and V by 5 bases; bases with no gene match: 6. CDR3 in DNA: TGTGCCAGCAGCCGGACAGGGAGAGTTAATTCACCCCTCCACTTT. It specifies CASSRTGRVNSPLHF. The full variable domain, with the rest looked up from reference TRBV7-6 and TRBJ1-6, is GAGVSQSPRYKVTKRGQDVALRCDPISGHVSLYWYRQALGQGPEFLTYFNYEAQQDKSGLPNDRFSAERPEGSISTLTIQRTEQRDSAMYRCASSRTGRVNSPLHFGNGTRLTVT.

This clonotype has at least ten counts. This chain connects TRBV6-5 to TRBJ2-7, with 12 bases fitting TRBD2. J lost 6 bases, V lost 5 bases, and 8 bases had no gene match. Germline CDR1 and CDR2: MNHEY and SVGAGI. The CDR3 runs to 15 residues. The CDR3 bases are TGTGCCAGCAGTAACGACCTAGCGGGAGGGACCGAGCAGTACTTC. This gives the protein CASSNDLAGGTEQYF.

At least ten counts were recorded for this clonotype. The gene calls are TRBV14 and TRBJ1-1; tentatively, D is TRBD1 (5 bases). CDR3 length: 15 amino acids. Per germline, CDR1 SGHDN and CDR2 FVKESK. Trimming left V 5 bases short and J 7 bases short, with 20 bases between. The CDR3, as DNA: TGTGCCAGCAGCACTCTGGGGACGGGCTCGAGTGAAGCTTTCTTT. This codes for CASSTLGTGSSEAFF.

This clonotype was seen more than once but under ten times. The V and J genes are TRBV15 and TRBJ2-2; the D gene is possibly TRBD1 (5 bases). Trimming took off 7 bases at V and 1 base at J, with 13 bases between the two ends. CDR1 LNHNV and CDR2 YYDKDF come from the germline V gene (reference sequence). CDR3 length equals 15 residues. The CDR3 protein is CATKEGVRNTGELFF. CDR3 sequence (DNA): TGTGCCACCAAGGAAGGGGTGCGGAACACCGGGGAGCTGTTTTTT.

This clonotype was seen a handful of times. The chain links TRBV7-9 to TRBJ2-5; D possibly corresponds to TRBD1 (6 bases). Trimming left V 5 bases short and J 2 bases short, with 9 bases between. The length of the CDR3 is 13 residues. CDR1 SEHNR and CDR2 FQNEAQ come from the germline V gene (reference sequence). The CDR3: CASSPDRQETQYF. Written as DNA, the CDR3 is TGTGCCAGCAGCCCAGACAGGCAAGAGACCCAGTACTTC.

This clonotype was counted at least ten times. This chain connects TRBV12-3 or TRBV12-4 to TRBJ2-3; tentatively, D is TRBD2 (7 bases). The CDR3 consists of 16 residues. V gave up 4 bases and J gave up 2 bases, with 16 bases separating them. For the CDR3, the DNA is TGTGCCAGCAGTTCCCGAGGGGGAGGGGACACAGATACGCAGTATTTT. The encoded protein is CASSSRGGGDTDTQYF.

This clonotype was recorded a few times. The rearrangement uses TRBV10-3 and TRBJ2-5; D gene unclear. Germline CDR1 is ENHRY and CDR2 is SYGVKD. The CDR3 covers 11 residues. CDR3 amino acids: CAIGMGETQYF. DNA for the CDR3: TGTGCTATTGGGATGGGGGAGACCCAGTACTTC.

Note on this clonotype: Just one base apart from a much larger clone, this may be a read error. The rearrangement uses TRBV2 and TRBJ1-1; 8 nucleotides match TRBD1. There are 11 residues in the CDR3. Germline CDR1 and CDR2: SNHLY and FYNNEI. V lost 10 bases, J lost 3 bases, and 1 base stayed unmatched. The CDR3 spells CANRGDTEAFF. The CDR3 DNA is TGTGCCAACAGGGGGGACACTGAAGCTTTCTTT. Full variable domain (missing parts from reference TRBV2 and TRBJ1-1): EPEVTQTPSHQVTQMGQEVILRCVPISNHLYFYWYRQILGQKVEFLVSFYNNEISEKSEIFDDQFSVERPDGSNFTLKIRSTKLEDSAMYFCANRGDTEAFFGQGTRLTVV.

This clonotype was observed many times. V usage is TRBV19 and J usage is TRBJ1-5; D not resolved. V lost 0 bases and J 4 bases, leaving 10 bases between the germline ends. The CDR3 is made up of 15 amino acids. Germline values: CDR1 LNHDA, CDR2 SQIVND (reference sequence). CDR3 in DNA: TGTGCCAGTAGTATAGACTGGACGAATAATCAGCCCCAGCATTTT. Protein product: CASSIDWTNNQPQHF.

This clonotype came up many times. The V and J genes are TRBV2 and TRBJ2-2; D is unresolved. CDR1 and CDR2 from the germline V gene are SNHLY and FYNNEI. The CDR3 has 12 residues. The V end was cut by 7 bases, the J end by 7 bases, with 10 bases between. The CDR3 DNA follows: TGTGCCAGCAATGAGCATGTCGGGGAGCTGTTTTTT. Translated, it gives CASNEHVGELFF.

V usage is TRBV7-3 and J usage is TRBJ2-7; D possibly matches TRBD1 or TRBD2 (6 bases each). V lost 0 bases and J lost 6, with 12 bases in between. CDR1 SGHTA and CDR2 FQGTGA come from the germline V gene. This CDR3 contains 14 residues. The CDR3 here is CASSLTGGQSEQYF. The CDR3 bases are TGTGCCAGCAGCTTAACGGGGGGACAAAGCGAGCAGTACTTC.

The table lists this clonotype with many counts. The V and J genes are TRBV6-5 and TRBJ1-6; D might be TRBD1 (5 bases). The CDR3 spans 20 residues. Germline V gene data show CDR1 as MNHEY and CDR2 as SVGAGI. Trimming left V 0 bases short and J 6 bases short, with 24 bases between. The CDR3 DNA reads TGTGCCAGCAGTTACTCGACCCCTTTTCAGGGTGGCAGCCTTAATTCACCCCTCCACTTT. Protein product: CASSYSTPFQGGSLNSPLHF.

On this clonotype: A junction end diverges from the germline sequence, so it may reflect a read error. The chain couples TRBV7-9 to TRBJ2-6; 9 nucleotides line up with TRBD1. CDR3 size: 17 residues. The germline V gene has CDR1 SEHNR and CDR2 FQNEAQ (reference sequence). The CDR3 spells CASREPGQGSGANALTF. CDR3 nucleotides: TGTGCCAGCAGGGAGCCGGGACAGGGCTCTGGGGCCAACGCCCTGACTTTC.

This clonotype occurred many times. The gene calls are TRBV5-1 and TRBJ1-2; 9 positions match TRBD1. The CDR3 extends over 13 amino acids. The J segment lost 8 bases and the V segment lost 4 bases, leaving 6 bases of the junction unmatched. Germline V CDR1 and CDR2: SGHRS, YFSETQ. CDR3 bases: TGCGCCAGCAGCACGGACAGGGGATGGGGCTACACCTTC. It encodes CASSTDRGWGYTF.